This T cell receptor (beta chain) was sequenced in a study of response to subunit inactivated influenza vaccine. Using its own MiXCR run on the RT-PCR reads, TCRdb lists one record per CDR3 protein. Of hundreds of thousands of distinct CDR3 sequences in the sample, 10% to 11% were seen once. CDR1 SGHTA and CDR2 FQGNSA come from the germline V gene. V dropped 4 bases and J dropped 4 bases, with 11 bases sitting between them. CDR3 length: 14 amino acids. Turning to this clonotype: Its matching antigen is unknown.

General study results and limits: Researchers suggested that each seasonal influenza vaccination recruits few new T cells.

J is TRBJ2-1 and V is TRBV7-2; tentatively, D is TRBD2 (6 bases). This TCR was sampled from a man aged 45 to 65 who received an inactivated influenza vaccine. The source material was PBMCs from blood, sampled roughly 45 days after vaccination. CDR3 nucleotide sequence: TGTGCCAGCAGCTCTCGGGAGATTTACAATGAGCAGTTCTTC. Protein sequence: CASSSREIYNEQFF.